This T cell receptor beta chain was found in a study of CD8+CD57+ T cells in acquired aplastic anemia. As for the study in general: Sorted CD4+ and CD8+ cells gave a mean 3.2 ug DNA, range about 0.2 to 27.4 ug. Mean read depth for CD4+ cells from healthy donors was roughly 11 million.

Germline V CDR1 and CDR2: LNHNV, YYDKDF (reference sequence). The CDR3 spans 14 residues. Trimming stripped 1 base from V and 0 bases from J, with 7 bases between. Whole-study findings and limits: Patients and controls had in common fewer than 30 CD8+ CDR3 sequences. Significance was not reached for CD8+ Simpson's diversity between patients and controls.

Profiling that covered TCR beta VDJ and CDR3 relied on genomic DNA as its template. From the reads, TCRdb called clonotypes with MiXCR, one entry per CDR3 protein. In the table there are roughly 50,000 distinct CDR3 sequences, about two thirds of which are singletons. A few counts support this clonotype. Its specificity is unknown. The origin of this receptor is a human donor in good health, serving as a control. The chain is built from TRBV15 and TRBJ2-7; no reliable D call. Material: sorted CD4+, CD8+, or CD8+CD57+ T cells (not recorded which) from PBMCs. CDR3 in DNA: TGTGCCACCAGCAGAGGGGCAAACTCCTACGAGCAGTACTTC. It is translated as CATSRGANSYEQYF.